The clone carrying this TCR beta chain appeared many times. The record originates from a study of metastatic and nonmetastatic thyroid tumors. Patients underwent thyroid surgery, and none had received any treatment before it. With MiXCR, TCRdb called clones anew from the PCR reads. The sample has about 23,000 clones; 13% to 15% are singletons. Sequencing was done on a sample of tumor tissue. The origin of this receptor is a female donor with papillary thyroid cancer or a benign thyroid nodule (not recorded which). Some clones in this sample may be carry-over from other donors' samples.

This CDR3 reads CASSGGVGSLGYGYTF. CDR3 in DNA: TGTGCCAGCAGCGGAGGGGTGGGATCACTAGGTTATGGCTACACCTTC. The gene calls are TRBV5-5 and TRBJ1-2; possible D gene TRBD1, 5 bases. The germline V gene has CDR1 SGHKS and CDR2 YYEKEE (reference sequence). The CDR3 length is 16 residues. With 4 bases removed from V and 5 bases from J, the gap between germline ends came to 21 bases.